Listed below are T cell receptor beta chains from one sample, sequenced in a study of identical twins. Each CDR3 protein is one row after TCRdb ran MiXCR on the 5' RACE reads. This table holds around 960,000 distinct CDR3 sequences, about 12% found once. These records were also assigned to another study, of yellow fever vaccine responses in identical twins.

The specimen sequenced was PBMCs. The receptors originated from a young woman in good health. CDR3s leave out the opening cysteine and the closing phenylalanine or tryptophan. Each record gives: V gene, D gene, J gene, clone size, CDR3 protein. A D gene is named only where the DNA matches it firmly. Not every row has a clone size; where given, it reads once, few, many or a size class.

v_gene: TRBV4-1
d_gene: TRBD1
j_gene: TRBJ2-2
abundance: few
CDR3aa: ASSTGETGELF

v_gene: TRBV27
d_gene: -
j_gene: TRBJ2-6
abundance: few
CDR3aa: ASSALQVSSSGANVLT

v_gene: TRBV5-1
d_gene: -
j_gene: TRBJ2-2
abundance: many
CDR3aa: ASSFGGPNTGELF

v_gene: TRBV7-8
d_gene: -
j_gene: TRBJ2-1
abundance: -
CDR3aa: ASSSRRDNEQF

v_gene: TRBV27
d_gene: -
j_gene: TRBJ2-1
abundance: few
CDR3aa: ASSLSGPQSLSDEQF

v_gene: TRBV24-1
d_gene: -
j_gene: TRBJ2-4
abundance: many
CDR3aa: ATQDGVDIQY

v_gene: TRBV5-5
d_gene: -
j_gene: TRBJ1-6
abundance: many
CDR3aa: ASSSGTGPGNSPLH

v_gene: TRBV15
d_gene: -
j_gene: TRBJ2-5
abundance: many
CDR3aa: ATSRDLLETQY

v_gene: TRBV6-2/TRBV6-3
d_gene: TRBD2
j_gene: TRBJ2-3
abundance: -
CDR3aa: ASTPWGRGGPDTQY

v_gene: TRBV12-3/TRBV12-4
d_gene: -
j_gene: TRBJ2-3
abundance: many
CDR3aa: ASRLSTDTQY

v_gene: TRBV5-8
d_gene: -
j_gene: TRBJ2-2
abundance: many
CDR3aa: ASSREWGELF